This TCR beta chain comes out of a study of neurological immune-mediated disorders. The overall study: About 90% of the 34 multiple sclerosis patients had relapsing-remitting disease; 3 had secondary progressive.

Deletions cut 3 bases from V and 2 bases from J, with 9 bases between. Germline V gives CDR1 SGHRS, CDR2 YFSETQ. CDR3 length: 13 residues. In this sample, this clonotype turned up many times. The cDNA was generated by 5'RACE with 10-nucleotide random UMIs. TCRdb called the 5' RACE reads again in MiXCR, with one record for every CDR3 protein. There are 55,000 or so distinct CDR3 sequences in the sample; about 4% occur only once, and about 3% lies in the top ten. The clonotype was recovered from a man aged 50 to 59 with multiple sclerosis. V is TRBV5-1 and J is TRBJ2-7; D is unresolved. Sequenced: PBMCs. The CDR3 region has the DNA TGCGCCAGCAGCTCCGGCGGAACCTACGAGCAGTACTTC. This codes for CASSSGGTYEQYF.